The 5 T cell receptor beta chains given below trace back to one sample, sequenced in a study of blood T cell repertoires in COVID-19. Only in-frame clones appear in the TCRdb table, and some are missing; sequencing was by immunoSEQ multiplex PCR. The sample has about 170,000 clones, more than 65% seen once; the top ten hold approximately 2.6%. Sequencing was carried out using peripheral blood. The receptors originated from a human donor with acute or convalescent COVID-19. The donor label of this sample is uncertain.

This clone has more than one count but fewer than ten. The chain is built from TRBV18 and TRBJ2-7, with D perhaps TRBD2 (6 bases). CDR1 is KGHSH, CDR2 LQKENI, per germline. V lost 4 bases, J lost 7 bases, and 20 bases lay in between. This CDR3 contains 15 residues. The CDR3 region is CASSLDRQGGREQYF. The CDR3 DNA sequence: TGTGCCAGCTCACTGGACCGTCAGGGAGGAAGGGAGCAGTACTTC.

CDR3 DNA sequence: TGTGCCAGCAGCTTAGCAGCAGGGGTAGGGTATGAGCAGTTCTTC. Translation: CASSLAAGVGYEQFF. V and J are TRBV7-2 and TRBJ2-1; TRBD1 is a possible D gene (6 bases). Per the germline V gene, CDR1 is SGHTA and CDR2 is FQGNSA. Trimming stripped 0 bases from V and 8 bases from J, with 14 bases between. There are 15 residues in the CDR3.

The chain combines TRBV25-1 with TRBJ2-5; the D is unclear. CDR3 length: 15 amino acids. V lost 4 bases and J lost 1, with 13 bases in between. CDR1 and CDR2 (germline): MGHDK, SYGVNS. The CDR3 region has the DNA TGTGCCAGCAGTGCCCGACTTGTCATCCAAGAGACCCAGTACTTC. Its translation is CASSARLVIQETQYF.

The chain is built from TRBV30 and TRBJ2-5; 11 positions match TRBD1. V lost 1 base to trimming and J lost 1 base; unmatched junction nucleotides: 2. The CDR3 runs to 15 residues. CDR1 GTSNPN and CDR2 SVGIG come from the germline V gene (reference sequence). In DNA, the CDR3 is TGTGCCTGGAGTGGGGGGACAGGGGGCCAAGAGACCCAGTACTTC. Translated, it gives CAWSGGTGGQETQYF.

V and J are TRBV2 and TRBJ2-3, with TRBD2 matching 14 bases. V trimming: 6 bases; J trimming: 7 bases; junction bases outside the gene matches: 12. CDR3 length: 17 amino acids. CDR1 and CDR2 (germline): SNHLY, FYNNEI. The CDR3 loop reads CASRPPSGTSGGNTQYF. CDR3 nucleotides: TGTGCCAGCAGGCCACCGTCCGGGACTAGCGGGGGAAATACGCAGTATTTT.